One and the same sample provided the 4 T cell receptor beta chains below, sequenced in a study of breast tumors, draining lymph nodes, adjacent tissues. Breast cancer patients provided tissue from their axillary draining lymph nodes. TCRdb fed the multiplex PCR reads into MiXCR, producing one record per CDR3 protein. This table holds over 200,000 distinct CDR3 sequences, less than 45% found once. The sample was axillary lymph node tissue. The origin of the receptors is a female donor with breast cancer. Some clones in this sample may be carry-over from other donors' samples.

This clonotype was seen once. At one boundary the junction diverges from the germline segment, which might be a read error. The chain is built from TRBV10-1 and TRBJ1-1; D is perhaps TRBD1 (6 bases). The CDR3 runs 14 residues. Germline V gene sequence: CDR1 WNHNN, CDR2 SYGVQD (reference sequence). CDR3 nucleotides: TGCGCCAGCAGCGAGTCGAGGGGGGGGACTGAAGCTTTCTTT. Amino acid sequence: CASSESRGGTEAFF.

This clonotype was detected many times. CDR3 amino acids: CSAYLAGAFKGGTDTQYF. As DNA, the CDR3 is TGCAGTGCGTACCTAGCGGGAGCCTTTAAGGGGGGCACAGATACGCAGTATTTT. V and J are TRBV20-1 and TRBJ2-3, with TRBD2 matching over 10 bases. Unmatched junction bases numbered 16, after V lost 6 bases and J lost 1 base. CDR3 length: 18 amino acids. CDR1 and CDR2 (germline): DFQATT, SNEGSKA (reference sequence).

This clonotype showed up many times. The V gene is TRBV10-3, the J gene TRBJ2-6; possible D gene TRBD1, 6 bases. The V end lost 6 bases, the J end lost 1 base, and 13 bases lay between the germline ends. Germline V gene sequence: CDR1 ENHRY, CDR2 SYGVKD. The CDR3 contains 16 residues. CDR3 sequence (DNA): TGTGCCATCAGGGCCGGCACAGGGTCTGGGGCCAACGTCCTGACTTTC. Protein product: CAIRAGTGSGANVLTF.

This clonotype was seen many times. V usage is TRBV20-1 and J usage is TRBJ2-7; D may be TRBD1 (6 bases). Germline CDR1 is DFQATT and CDR2 is SNEGSKA (reference sequence). The CDR3 runs 14 residues. With 4 bases removed from V and 6 bases from J, the gap between germline ends came to 19 bases. As DNA, the CDR3 is TGCAGTGCTATAGGCCCGGACAGACCCTCCGAGCAGTACTTC. It specifies CSAIGPDRPSEQYF.